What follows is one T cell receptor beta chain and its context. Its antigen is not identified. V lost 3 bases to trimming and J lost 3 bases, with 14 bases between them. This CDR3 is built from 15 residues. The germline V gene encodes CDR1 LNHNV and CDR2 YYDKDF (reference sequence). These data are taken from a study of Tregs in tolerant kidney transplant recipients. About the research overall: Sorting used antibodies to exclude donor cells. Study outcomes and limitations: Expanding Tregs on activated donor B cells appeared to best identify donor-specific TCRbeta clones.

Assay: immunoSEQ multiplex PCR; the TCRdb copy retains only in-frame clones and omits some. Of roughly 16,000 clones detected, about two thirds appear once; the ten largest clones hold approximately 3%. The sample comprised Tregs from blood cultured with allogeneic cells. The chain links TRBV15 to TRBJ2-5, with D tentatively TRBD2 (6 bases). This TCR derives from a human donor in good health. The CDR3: CATSRIGEVKETQYF. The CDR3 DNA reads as TGTGCCACCAGCAGGATTGGGGAGGTTAAAGAGACCCAGTACTTC.